One T cell receptor beta chain is described in this entry. As yet, its antigen is unknown. This CDR3 contains 13 residues. Each donor had approximately 2.5 ml of blood drawn. After re-calling the 5' RACE reads, TCRdb lists one entry per CDR3 protein, DNA absent. The ten top clones account for 2% to 2.5%, within a sample of hundreds of thousands of distinct CDR3 sequences. This sample is drawn from a study of monozygotic twins with inflammatory bowel disease. General study results and limits: Healthy twins showed more clonotype sharing with others than IBD patients, especially patients with disease activity. Healthy co-twins showed greater TCRbeta diversity (inverse Simpson) than IBD patients.

Sequencing was done on a sample of blood. The source of this sequence is a human donor with ulcerative colitis or Crohn's disease, or a healthy co-twin of an affected twin (not recorded which). V and J are TRBV12-3 or TRBV12-4 and TRBJ2-1. The CDR3 reads CASSSKDVREQFF.